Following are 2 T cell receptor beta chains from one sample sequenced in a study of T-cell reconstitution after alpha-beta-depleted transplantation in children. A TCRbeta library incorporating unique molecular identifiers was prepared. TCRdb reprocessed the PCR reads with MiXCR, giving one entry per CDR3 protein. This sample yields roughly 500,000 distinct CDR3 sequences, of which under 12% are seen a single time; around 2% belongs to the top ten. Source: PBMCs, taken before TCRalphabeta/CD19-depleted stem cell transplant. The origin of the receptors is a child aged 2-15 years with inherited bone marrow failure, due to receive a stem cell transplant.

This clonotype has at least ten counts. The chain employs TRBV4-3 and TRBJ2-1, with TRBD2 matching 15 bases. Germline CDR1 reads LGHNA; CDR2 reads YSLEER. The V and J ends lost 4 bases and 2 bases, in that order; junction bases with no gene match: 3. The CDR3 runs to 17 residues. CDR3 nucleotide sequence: TGCGCCAGCAGCCCGGGACTAGCGGGAGGCGCCTACAATGAGCAGTTCTTC. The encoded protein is CASSPGLAGGAYNEQFF.

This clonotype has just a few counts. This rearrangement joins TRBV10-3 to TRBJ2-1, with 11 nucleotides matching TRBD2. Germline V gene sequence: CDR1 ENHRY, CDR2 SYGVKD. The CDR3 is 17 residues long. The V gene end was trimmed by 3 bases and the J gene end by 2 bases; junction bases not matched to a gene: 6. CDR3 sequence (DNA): TGTGCCATCAGTGACCGAATAGCGGGAGGGCCCTACAATGAGCAGTTCTTC. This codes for CAISDRIAGGPYNEQFF.